Listed here are 10 T cell receptor beta chains from one sample, sequenced in a study of control samples from healthy donors and cancer patients. Assay used: immunoSEQ multiplex PCR; TCRdb lists only in-frame clones, some missing. The sample consists of about 230,000 clones, over 70% of them appearing once. The sequenced sample was PBMCs. These receptors all come from a woman aged 60-75 years with lung cancer.

This rearrangement joins TRBV5-1 to TRBJ2-7; TRBD2 is a possible D gene (5 bases). CDR1 is SGHRS and CDR2 is YFSETQ in the germline V gene. The ends were cut back, 4 bases at V and 6 bases at J, with 14 bases in the middle. This CDR3 comprises 13 residues. The CDR3 nucleotides read TGCGCCAGCAGCGAGGGTTCGGGATCCGAGCAGTACTTC. Encoded protein: CASSEGSGSEQYF.

This chain connects TRBV6-5 to TRBJ2-5; a weak D match, TRBD1 (6 bases). This CDR3 spans 13 amino acids. Germline V lookup: CDR1 MNHEY, CDR2 SVGAGI. Trimming pared 7 bases from V and 4 bases from J, leaving 13 bases between. The CDR3 is CASTTGWAETQYF. CDR3 nucleotide sequence: TGTGCCAGCACCACAGGGTGGGCAGAGACCCAGTACTTC.

The chain links TRBV5-4 to TRBJ2-5, with TRBD1 identical over 7 bases. Looked up from germline, CDR1 is SGHNT and CDR2 is YYREEE (reference sequence). V lost 4 bases and J lost 5; bases outside the gene matches: 8. CDR3 size: 14 residues. CDR3 loop: CASSVNRGSETQYF. CDR3 DNA sequence: TGTGCCAGCAGCGTAAACAGGGGCAGCGAGACCCAGTACTTC.

This clone appeared once. This chain connects TRBV7-9 to TRBJ1-2, with TRBD1 as a possible D gene (5 bases). V shed 0 bases and J shed 4 bases, with 15 bases lying between them. The CDR3 runs to 16 residues. Germline CDR1 is SEHNR and CDR2 is FQNEAQ (reference sequence). The CDR3 loop is CASSLAEQVRGYGYTF. In nucleotides, the CDR3 is TGTGCCAGCAGCTTAGCGGAACAGGTTCGGGGCTATGGCTACACCTTC.

A single count supports this clone. The rearrangement links TRBV5-1 to TRBJ2-1; D gene uncertain. This CDR3 has 13 residues. With 5 bases removed from V and 3 bases from J, the gap between germline ends came to 9 bases. In germline, CDR1 is SGHRS, CDR2 YFSETQ. The CDR3 DNA follows: TGCGCCAGCAGGGTAGGTGGCTACAATGAGCAGTTCTTC. Translating gives CASRVGGYNEQFF.

The chain combines TRBV7-3 with TRBJ1-3, with D hard to call. Trimming stripped 5 bases from V and 4 bases from J, with 9 bases between. This CDR3 contains 13 residues. CDR1 SGHTA and CDR2 FQGTGA come from the germline V gene. The CDR3 reads CASSPQSGNTIYF. In nucleotides, the CDR3 is TGTGCCAGCAGCCCCCAATCCGGAAACACCATATATTTT.

The chain is built from TRBV3-1 (or the pseudogene TRBV3-2) and TRBJ2-7; D gene uncertain. This CDR3 is 15 amino acids long. V was cut by 4 bases and J by 0 bases, with 13 bases left in between. Germline CDR1 LGHDT, CDR2 YNNKEL (reference sequence). The CDR3 sequence: CASSLQIASSYEQYF. The CDR3, as DNA: TGTGCCAGCAGCCTTCAGATAGCTAGCTCCTACGAGCAGTACTTC.

Comment on this clone: Additional DNA sequences in this sample encode the identical CDR3. The CDR3 sequence is CASSPRLGNTIYF. Here the CDR3 DNA reads TGTGCCAGCAGCCCGCGGCTCGGGAACACCATATATTTT. The chain uses TRBV7-8 and TRBJ1-3; D call uncertain. This CDR3 is 13 amino acids long. In germline, CDR1 is SGHVS, CDR2 FQNEAQ. Trimming stripped 5 bases from V and 7 bases from J, with 12 bases between.

The V and J genes are TRBV30 and TRBJ1-3; 7 nucleotides match TRBD1. The CDR3 loop spans 13 amino acids. Germline V gene sequence: CDR1 GTSNPN, CDR2 SVGIG (reference sequence). V lost 8 bases to trimming and J lost 2 bases; unmatched junction nucleotides: 6. The CDR3 reads CARQGEAGNTIYF. The CDR3 DNA follows: TGTGCCAGACAGGGAGAAGCTGGAAACACCATATATTTT.

Worth noting for this clone: Sequence at one end of the junction differs from germline and may be a read error. The chain's CDR3 is CSVSLGYGYIF. CDR3 coding DNA: TGCAGCGTCTCATTAGGGTATGGCTACATCTTC. The chain joins TRBV29-1 to TRBJ1-2; D is unresolved. Germline-derived CDR1 and CDR2 are SQVTM and ANQGSEA. The CDR3 runs to 11 residues.